A selection of T cell receptor beta chains follows, all from one sample in a study of human CD8 memory T cell subsets. With the 5' RACE reads reprocessed, TCRdb shows one record per CDR3 protein and no DNA. This sample contains 4,200 or so distinct CDR3 sequences. Sequenced input: CD8+ effector memory T cells (TEM) sorted from PBMCs. These receptors all stem from a human donor in good health. CDR3s include the opening cysteine and the closing phenylalanine or tryptophan. The order of the fields is clone size, J gene, V gene, CDR3 protein. Clone sizes are given selectively: once, few, many, or a class where the clone is expanded.

medium-sized | TRBJ2-3 | TRBV14 | CASSQRPIPGTDTQYF
. | TRBJ2-5 | TRBV2 | CASSEKRGGKTQYF
. | TRBJ2-4 | TRBV7-9 | CASSQTRLAKNIQYF
. | TRBJ1-6 | TRBV9 | CASSVEGTGNSPLHF
. | TRBJ2-7 | TRBV19 | CASSPPLGGRETYEQYF
. | TRBJ2-1 | TRBV6-1 | CASSETLDQGSEQFF
. | TRBJ1-1 | TRBV20-1 | CSAFGQGETEAFF
. | TRBJ2-1 | TRBV2 | CASMAGEGDEQFF
. | TRBJ2-7 | TRBV6-2/TRBV6-3 | CASSYSSDVDEQYF
. | TRBJ2-1 | TRBV28 | CASSLGDRVYNEQFF
. | TRBJ1-2 | TRBV10-2 | CASSPDRTYGYTF